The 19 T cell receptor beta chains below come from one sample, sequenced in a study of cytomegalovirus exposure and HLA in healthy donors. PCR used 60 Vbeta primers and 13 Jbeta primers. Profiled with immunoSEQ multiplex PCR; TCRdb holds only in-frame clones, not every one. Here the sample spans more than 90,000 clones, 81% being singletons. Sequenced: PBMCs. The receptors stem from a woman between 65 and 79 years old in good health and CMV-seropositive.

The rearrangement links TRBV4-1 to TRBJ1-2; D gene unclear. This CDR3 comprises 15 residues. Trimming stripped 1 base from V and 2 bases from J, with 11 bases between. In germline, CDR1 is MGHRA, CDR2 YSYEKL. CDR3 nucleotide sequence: TGCGCCAGCAGCCAAGCTCCCGAGCGAAACTATGGCTACACCTTC. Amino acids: CASSQAPERNYGYTF.

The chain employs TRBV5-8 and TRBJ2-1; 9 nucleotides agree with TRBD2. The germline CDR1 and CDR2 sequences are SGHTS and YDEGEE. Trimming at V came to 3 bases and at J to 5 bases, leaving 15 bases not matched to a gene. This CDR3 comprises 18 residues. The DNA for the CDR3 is TGTGCCAGCAGCTCGGAATACTTAGCGGGAGCTACAGACAATGAGCAGTTCTTC. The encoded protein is CASSSEYLAGATDNEQFF.

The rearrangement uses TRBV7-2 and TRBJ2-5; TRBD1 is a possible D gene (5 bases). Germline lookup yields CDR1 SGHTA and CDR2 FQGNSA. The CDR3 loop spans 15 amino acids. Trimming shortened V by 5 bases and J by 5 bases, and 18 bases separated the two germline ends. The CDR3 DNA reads TGTGCCAGCAGCCTCTTAGGTCAGGGCGGCGAGACCCAGTACTTC. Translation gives CASSLLGQGGETQYF.

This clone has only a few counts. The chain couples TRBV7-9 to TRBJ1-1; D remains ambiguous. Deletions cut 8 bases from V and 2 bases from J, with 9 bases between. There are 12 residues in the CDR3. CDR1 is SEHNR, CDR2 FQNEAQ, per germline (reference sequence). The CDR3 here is CASALQNTEAFF. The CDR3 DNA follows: TGTGCCAGCGCTTTACAAAACACTGAAGCTTTCTTT.

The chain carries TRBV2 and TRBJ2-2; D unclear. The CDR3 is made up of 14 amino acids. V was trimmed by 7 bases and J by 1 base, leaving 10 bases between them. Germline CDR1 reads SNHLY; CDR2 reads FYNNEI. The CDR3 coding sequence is TGTGCCAGCAAAGCCGAAGTGAACACCGGGGAGCTGTTTTTT. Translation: CASKAEVNTGELFF.

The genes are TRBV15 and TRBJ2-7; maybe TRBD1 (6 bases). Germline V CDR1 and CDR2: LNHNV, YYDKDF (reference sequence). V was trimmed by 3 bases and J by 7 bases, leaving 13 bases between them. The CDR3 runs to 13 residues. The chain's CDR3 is CATSREQGEEQYF. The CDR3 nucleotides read TGTGCCACCAGCAGGGAACAGGGAGAGGAGCAGTACTTC.

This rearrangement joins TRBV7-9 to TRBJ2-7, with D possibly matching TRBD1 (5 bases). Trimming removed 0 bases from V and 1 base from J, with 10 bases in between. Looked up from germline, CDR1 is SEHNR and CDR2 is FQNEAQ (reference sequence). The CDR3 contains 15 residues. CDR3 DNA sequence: TGTGCCAGCAGCTTAGCACAGGAAGGGTCCTACGAGCAGTACTTC. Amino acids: CASSLAQEGSYEQYF.

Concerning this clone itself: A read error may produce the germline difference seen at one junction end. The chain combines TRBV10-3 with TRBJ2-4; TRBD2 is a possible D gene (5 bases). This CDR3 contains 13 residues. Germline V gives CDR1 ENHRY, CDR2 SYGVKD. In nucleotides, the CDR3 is TGTGTCATCAGTGAGTCGGAACGGGGTCTTCAGTACTTC. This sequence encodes CVISESERGLQYF.

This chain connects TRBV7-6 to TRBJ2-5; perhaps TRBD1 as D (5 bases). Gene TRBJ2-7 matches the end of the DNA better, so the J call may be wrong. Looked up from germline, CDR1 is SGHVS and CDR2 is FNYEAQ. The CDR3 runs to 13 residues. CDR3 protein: CASSLAPGYEQYF. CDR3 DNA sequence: TGTGCCAGCAGCTTAGCGCCAGGGTACGAGCAGTACTTC.

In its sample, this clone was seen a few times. CDR3 coding DNA: TGTGCCACCGGAAGGACAGGGAGCTCCTACGAGCAGTACTTC. This sequence encodes CATGRTGSSYEQYF. The chain recombines TRBV19 with TRBJ2-7; 8 bases map to TRBD1. The CDR3 runs to 14 residues. The germline gives CDR1 LNHDA, CDR2 SQIVND (reference sequence). Germline trimming cut 10 bases from V and 0 bases from J; bases unmatched to any gene: 8.

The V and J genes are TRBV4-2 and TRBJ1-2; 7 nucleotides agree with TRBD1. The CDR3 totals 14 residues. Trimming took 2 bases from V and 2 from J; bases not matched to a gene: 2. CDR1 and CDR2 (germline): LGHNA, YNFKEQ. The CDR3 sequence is CASSQPDRNYGYTF. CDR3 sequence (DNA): TGTGCCAGCAGCCAACCGGACAGGAACTATGGCTACACCTTC.

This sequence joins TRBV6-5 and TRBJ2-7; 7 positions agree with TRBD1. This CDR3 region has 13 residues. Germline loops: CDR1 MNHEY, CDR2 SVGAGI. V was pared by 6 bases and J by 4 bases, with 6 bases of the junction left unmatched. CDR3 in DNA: TGTGCCAGCAGCCTTACACAGGGGTACGAGCAGTACTTC. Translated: CASSLTQGYEQYF.

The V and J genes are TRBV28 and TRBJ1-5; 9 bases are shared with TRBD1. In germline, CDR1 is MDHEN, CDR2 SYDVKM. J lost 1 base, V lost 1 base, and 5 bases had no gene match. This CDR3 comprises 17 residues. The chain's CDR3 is CASSLYMGTGSNQPQHF. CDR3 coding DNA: TGTGCCAGCAGTTTATATATGGGGACAGGGAGCAATCAGCCCCAGCATTTT.

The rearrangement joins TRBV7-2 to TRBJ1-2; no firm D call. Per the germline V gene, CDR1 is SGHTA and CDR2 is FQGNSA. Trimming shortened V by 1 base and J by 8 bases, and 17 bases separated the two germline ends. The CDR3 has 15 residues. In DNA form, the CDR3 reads TGTGCCAGCAGCTTAGAGGCCACTATAAGCTTGGGCTACACCTTC. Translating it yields CASSLEATISLGYTF.

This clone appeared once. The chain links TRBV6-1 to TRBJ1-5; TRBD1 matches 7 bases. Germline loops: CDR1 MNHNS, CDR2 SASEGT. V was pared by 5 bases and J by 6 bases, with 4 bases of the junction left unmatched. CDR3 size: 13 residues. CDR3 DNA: TGTGCCAGCAGTTTAAGACAGGGTCAGCCCCAGCATTTT. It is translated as CASSLRQGQPQHF.

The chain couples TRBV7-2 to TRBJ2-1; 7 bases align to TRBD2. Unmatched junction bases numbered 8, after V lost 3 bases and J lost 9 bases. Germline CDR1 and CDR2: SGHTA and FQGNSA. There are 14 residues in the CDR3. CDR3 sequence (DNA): TGTGCCAGCAGCTTCGGAGCGGGGTGGGGTGAGCAGTTCTTC. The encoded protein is CASSFGAGWGEQFF.

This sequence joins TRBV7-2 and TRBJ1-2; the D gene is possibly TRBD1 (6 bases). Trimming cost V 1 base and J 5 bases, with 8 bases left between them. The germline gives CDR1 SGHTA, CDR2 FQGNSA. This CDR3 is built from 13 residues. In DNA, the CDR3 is TGTGCCAGCAGCTTAGACAGGGAATATGGCTACACCTTC. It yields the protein CASSLDREYGYTF.

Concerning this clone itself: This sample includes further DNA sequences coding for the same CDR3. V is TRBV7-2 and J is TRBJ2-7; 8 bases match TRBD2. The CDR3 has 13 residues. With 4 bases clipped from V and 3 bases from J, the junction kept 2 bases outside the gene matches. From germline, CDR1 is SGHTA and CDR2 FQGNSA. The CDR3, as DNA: TGTGCCAGCAGCTCGGGACTAGTCTACGAGCAGTACTTC. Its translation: CASSSGLVYEQYF.

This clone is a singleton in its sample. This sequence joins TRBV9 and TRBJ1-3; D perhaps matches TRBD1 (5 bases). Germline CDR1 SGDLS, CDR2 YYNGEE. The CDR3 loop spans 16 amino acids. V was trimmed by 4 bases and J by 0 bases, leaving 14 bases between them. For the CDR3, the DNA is TGTGCCAGCAGCCCTGGAGACAGCATCTCTGGAAACACCATATATTTT. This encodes CASSPGDSISGNTIYF.